This T cell receptor (beta chain) was captured in a study of radiation and T cells in renal cell carcinoma (dated by TCRdb to 2020 to 2021). Turning to the overall study: The samples were drawn from a clinical trial, where primary renal cell carcinomas were treated with 15 Gy of stereotactic body radiation therapy and then removed by nephrectomy 4 weeks afterward. In total, some 50 samples underwent TCR beta sequencing: 25 or so tumors plus 27 peripheral blood samples. Across all 55 or so samples, 4,016,671 unique CDR3 nucleotide sequences, encoding about 3,000,000 unique CDR3 amino acid sequences, were identified. The investigation overall reported the following: No pretreatment tumor biopsies were available, so the baseline intratumoral presence of clonotypes could not be determined. Effects of radiation dose or scheduling on the TCR repertoire could not be addressed with the single-armed trial design. In blood, the top tumor clonotypes increased from baseline to 2 weeks after radiation and then shrank by 4 weeks, which suggests a temporary expansion of tumor-resident clones. Dynamics of the blood repertoire were not tracked past 4 weeks after treatment.

Note on this clone: It has no known antigen specificity. No base quality information exists; no much larger clone differs at one position.

The germline V gene specifies SGHRS as CDR1 and YFSETQ as CDR2. The germline V end is reduced by 5 bases and the J end by 2 bases; junction bases left unmatched: 6. From its cysteine to its phenylalanine, the CDR3 spans 14 amino acids. Only the CDR3 portion is preserved as DNA: 42 bases, with reading frame beginning at the first base. TCR beta libraries were generated from genomic DNA with the immunoSEQ kit, following the manufacturer's recommendations. Library preparation used a first multiplex PCR with proprietary primers, then a second PCR adding unique barcodes, with bead cleanups after each round. Each sample batch included a kit-provided positive control reaction and a negative control reaction. The final libraries were assessed on an Agilent 4200 TapeStation D1000 ScreenTape, pooled by volume, and quantified by qPCR. An Illumina NextSeq500 fitted with a MidOutput 150-cycle cartridge performed the sequencing, running 156 Read1 cycles and 15 Index1 cycles with the kit's custom primers. The pooled library was loaded at 1.0 pM, and approximately 18% PhiX control was spiked in. For the original study's pipeline: Vendor-processed data were analyzed in R, with a clonotype defined as all T cells sharing the same CDR3 nucleotide sequence. For clone abundance analyses, frequencies were normalized to the 10,000 most abundant clones in each sample. Before analysis, public T cell clones were removed, and these numbered fewer than six per sample on average. Tumor-enriched clonotypes and baseline blood-enriched clonotypes were defined as those with an abundance difference of at least 32-fold between compartments. Clonotypes expanded or contracted between blood time points were identified with a beta-binomial differential abundance model. Tumor-blood repertoire similarity was measured with the Baroni-Urbani and Buser coefficient, and group comparisons used two-tailed Wilcoxon tests in R. The immuneACCESS repertoire file appears here via TCRdb, limited to in-frame rearrangements. These files lack a portion of the clones; in checked studies, under half of the deficit traces to unresolved V genes, and the cause of the others is not known. The DNA gave D and trimming, while V, J and clone size come from that table. The sample table holds about 150,000 clones, of which over 80% were seen once. The biggest ten clones account for roughly 13% of the sample.

In light of the paper, this sample's time point label describes: blood 2 weeks post-SBRT. This specimen's treatment or condition label, interpreted: 15 Gy SBRT to primary tumor, nephrectomy 4 weeks later. Serial peripheral blood from radiation-treated patients was sampled at baseline, 2 weeks and 4 weeks after SBRT to track tumor-enriched clonotypes. All patients had renal cell carcinoma with clear cell pathology. Genomic DNA for TCR sequencing was prepared using the QIAamp DNA Blood Mini Kit (Qiagen). Samples were included in the analyses only if all quality control checks were passed. Sequenced material: blood, taken from a patient whose treatment included radiotherapy and nephrectomy. The clonotype was recovered from a woman between 50 and 59 years old with renal cell carcinoma. In this chain, TRBV5-1 is recombined with TRBJ1-1; 7 bases in the middle match TRBD1. The CDR3 protein: CASSQRQGNTEAFF. The base sequence is TGCGCCAGCAGTCAACGACAGGGAAACACTGAAGCTTTCTTT.